This is a list of T cell receptor beta chains from one sample in a study of neoadjuvant anti-PD-1 for oral cavity cancer. Using immunoSEQ multiplex PCR, the repertoire was profiled, and TCRdb retains in-frame clones only, with some absent. The sample shows tens of thousands of clones, under 85% of them seen only once. This material consisted of PBMCs, taken before nivolumab (anti-PD-1) treatment. Receptors were obtained from a person aged 35-79 years with oral cavity squamous cell carcinoma. Both conserved end residues are part of each CDR3. A D gene is named only where the DNA matches it firmly. The size field is filled for only some rows; it gives once, few, many or a size class.

J gene | V gene | D gene | clone size | CDR3 protein | CDR3 DNA
TRBJ1-1 | TRBV6-4 | . | . | CASSDRGNTEAFF | TGTGCCAGCAGTGACAGGGGGAACACTGAAGCTTTCTTT
TRBJ1-1 | TRBV6-1 | TRBD1 | . | CASLEGAGGTEAFF | TGTGCCAGCTTGGAGGGGGCGGGCGGCACTGAAGCTTTCTTT
TRBJ2-3 | TRBV4-1 | . | . | CASSQAGGQGSDTQYF | TGCGCCAGCAGCCAAGCGGGCGGGCAGGGATCAGATACGCAGTATTTT
TRBJ2-7 | TRBV5-4 | . | once | CASSLQSIFSYEQYF | TGTGCCAGCAGCTTGCAATCTATCTTCTCCTACGAGCAGTACTTC
TRBJ2-1 | TRBV25-1 | TRBD2 | . | CASRLAGGNEQFF | TGTGCCAGCAGACTAGCGGGAGGCAATGAGCAGTTCTTC
TRBJ2-1 | TRBV10-1 | . | once | CASSDFTRGKNEQFF | TGCGCCAGCAGTGACTTCACTAGGGGGAAGAATGAGCAGTTCTTC
TRBJ1-2 | TRBV7-2 | TRBD1 | . | CASSSDRGGYGYTF | TGTGCCAGCAGCTCGGACAGGGGTGGCTATGGCTACACCTTC
TRBJ1-2 | TRBV29-1 | TRBD1 | . | CSVEEGPGGYSGYTF | TGCAGCGTTGAAGAGGGGCCAGGGGGCTATAGTGGCTACACCTTC
TRBJ2-7 | TRBV11-2 | TRBD1 | . | CASSPLLGTGVYEQYF | TGTGCCAGCAGCCCTCTCTTAGGGACAGGGGTATACGAGCAGTACTTC
TRBJ1-5 | TRBV27 | . | . | CASSYGIRNQPQHF | TGTGCCAGCAGTTACGGGATAAGGAATCAGCCCCAGCATTTT
TRBJ1-2 | TRBV5-8 | . | . | CASSLDRDGYTF | TGTGCCAGCAGCTTGGACAGGGATGGCTACACCTTC
TRBJ1-2 | TRBV27 | TRBD1 | once | CASSFLSGKQGASSGYTF | TGTGCCAGCAGTTTCCTTTCGGGTAAACAGGGGGCCTCTTCGGGCTACACCTTC
TRBJ2-7 | TRBV19 | TRBD2 | few | CASSPGLVYEQYF | TGTGCCAGTAGTCCGGGACTAGTCTACGAGCAGTACTTC
TRBJ2-5 | TRBV13 | . | few | CASSLEGETQYF | TGTGCCAGCAGCTTGGAGGGGGAGACCCAGTACTTC
TRBJ1-5 | TRBV5-6 | . | . | CASSSLPGPNQPQHF | TGTGCCAGCAGCTCCCTCCCAGGACCTAATCAGCCCCAGCATTTT
TRBJ1-1 | TRBV5-4 | . | . | CASSLEGTGTEAFF | TGTGCCAGCAGCTTGGAGGGAACGGGAACTGAAGCTTTCTTT
TRBJ1-2 | TRBV9 | TRBD1 | . | CASSVEDRAYGYTF | TGTGCCAGCAGCGTAGAGGACAGGGCCTATGGCTACACCTTC
TRBJ1-1 | TRBV19 | . | . | CASSGGRNTEAFF | TGTGCCAGTAGTGGGGGTCGTAACACTGAAGCTTTCTTT
TRBJ1-5 | TRBV7-2 | . | . | CASSLGTLNQPQHF | TGTGCCAGCAGCTTAGGGACACTCAATCAGCCCCAGCATTTT
TRBJ2-7 | TRBV7-9 | TRBD2 | . | CASSSGTSGYEQYF | TGTGCCAGCAGCTCCGGGACTAGCGGGTACGAGCAGTACTTC
TRBJ1-6 | TRBV18 | . | . | CASSPRGQSNSPLHF | TGTGCCAGCTCCCCCAGGGGACAAAGCAATTCACCCCTCCACTTT
TRBJ2-5 | TRBV9 | TRBD1 | . | CASSDRGQETQYF | TGTGCCAGCAGCGACAGGGGCCAAGAGACCCAGTACTTC
TRBJ2-7 | TRBV6-1 | TRBD2 | . | CTSSATSGVSYEQYF | TGTACCAGCAGTGCTACTAGCGGAGTCTCCTACGAGCAGTACTTC
TRBJ2-2 | TRBV11-2 | . | few | CASSLGTYTGELFF | TGTGCCAGCAGCTTAGGGACCTACACCGGGGAGCTGTTTTTT
TRBJ1-1 | TRBV19 | . | few | CASSFLGLEAFF | TGTGCCAGTAGCTTCTTGGGCCTTGAAGCTTTCTTT
TRBJ2-3 | TRBV11-1 | . | once | CASSLAASLDTQYF | TGTGCCAGCAGCTTAGCCGCCAGCCTAGATACGCAGTATTTT
TRBJ1-1 | TRBV11-2 | . | . | CASSFQTSRDTEAFF | TGTGCCAGCAGCTTCCAAACTTCGAGGGATACTGAAGCTTTCTTT
TRBJ1-3 | TRBV4-2 | . | many | CASSQQPGALGGNTIYF | TGTGCCAGCAGCCAGCAGCCTGGGGCATTGGGTGGAAACACCATATATTTT
TRBJ1-2 | TRBV6-5 | TRBD1 | . | CASSYGQGARNGYTF | TGTGCCAGCAGTTACGGGCAGGGGGCAAGAAATGGCTACACCTTC
TRBJ2-7 | TRBV18 | TRBD1 | . | CASSPDRVSSYEQYF | TGTGCCAGCTCACCAGACAGGGTTAGCTCCTACGAGCAGTACTTC
TRBJ2-5 | TRBV6-1 | . | . | CASSDRGLAAIQETQYF | TGTGCCAGCAGTGACAGGGGGCTAGCGGCCATCCAAGAGACCCAGTACTTC
TRBJ1-1 | TRBV29-1 | . | . | CSVGIGRDAFF | TGCAGCGTTGGCATCGGCAGGGACGCTTTCTTT
TRBJ1-2 | TRBV6-1 | TRBD1 | . | CASSDRDRGQWGYTF | TGTGCCAGCAGTGACCGCGACAGGGGGCAGTGGGGCTACACCTTC